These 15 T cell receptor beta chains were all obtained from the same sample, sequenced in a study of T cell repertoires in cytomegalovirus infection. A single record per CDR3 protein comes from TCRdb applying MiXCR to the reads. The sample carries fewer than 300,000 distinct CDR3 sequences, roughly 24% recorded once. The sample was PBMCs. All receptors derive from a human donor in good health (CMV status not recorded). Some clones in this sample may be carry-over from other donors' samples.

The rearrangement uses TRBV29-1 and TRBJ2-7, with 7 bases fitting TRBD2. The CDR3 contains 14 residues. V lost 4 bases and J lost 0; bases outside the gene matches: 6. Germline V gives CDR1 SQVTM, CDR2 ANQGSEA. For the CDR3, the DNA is TGCAGCGTTGGAGGCCTAGCGGCCTCCTACGAGCAGTACTTC. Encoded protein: CSVGGLAASYEQYF.

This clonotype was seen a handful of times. The CDR3 reads CASSLKGLSSGNTIYF. The CDR3 DNA is TGTGCCAGCAGTTTAAAGGGTCTCTCTTCTGGAAACACCATATATTTT. V gene TRBV28 combines with J gene TRBJ1-3; D gene unclear. The V gene lost 2 bases and the J gene lost 1 base, with 12 bases spanning the gap. CDR3 size: 16 residues. Germline CDR1 MDHEN, CDR2 SYDVKM.

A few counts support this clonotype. CDR3 sequence: CASSTRDSLNTGELFF. In DNA, the CDR3 is TGTGCCAGCAGCACCCGGGACAGCCTGAACACCGGGGAGCTGTTTTTT. V gene TRBV7-2 combines with J gene TRBJ2-2, with 7 positions matching TRBD1. Trimming cost V 5 bases and J 1 base; bases outside gene matches: 7. The length of the CDR3 is 16 residues. Germline V lookup: CDR1 SGHTA, CDR2 FQGNSA.

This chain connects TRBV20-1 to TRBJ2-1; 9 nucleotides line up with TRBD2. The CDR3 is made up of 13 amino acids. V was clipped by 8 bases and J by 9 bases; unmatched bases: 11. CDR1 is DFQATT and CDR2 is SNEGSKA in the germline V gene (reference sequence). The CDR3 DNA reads TGCAGTATCCGACTAGCGGTCTACGGTGAGCAGTTCTTC. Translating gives CSIRLAVYGEQFF.

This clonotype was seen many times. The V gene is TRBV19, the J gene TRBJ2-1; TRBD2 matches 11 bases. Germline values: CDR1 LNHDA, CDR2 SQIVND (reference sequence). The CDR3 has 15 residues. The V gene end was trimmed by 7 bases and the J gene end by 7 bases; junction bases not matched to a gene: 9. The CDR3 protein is CASTHTSGSRNEQFF. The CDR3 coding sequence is TGTGCCAGTACCCATACTAGCGGGAGTCGGAATGAGCAGTTCTTC.

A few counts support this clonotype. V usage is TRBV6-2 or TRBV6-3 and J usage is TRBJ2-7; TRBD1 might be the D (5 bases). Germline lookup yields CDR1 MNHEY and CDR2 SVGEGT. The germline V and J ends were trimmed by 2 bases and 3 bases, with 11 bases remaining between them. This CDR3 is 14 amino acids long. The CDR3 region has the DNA TGTGCCAGCAGTTACGCCAGGACACGCTACGAGCAGTACTTC. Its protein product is CASSYARTRYEQYF.

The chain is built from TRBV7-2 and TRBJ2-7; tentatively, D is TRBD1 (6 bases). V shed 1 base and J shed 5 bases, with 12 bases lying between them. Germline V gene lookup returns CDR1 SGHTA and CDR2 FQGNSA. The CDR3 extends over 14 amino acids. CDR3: CASSLVLDSHEQYF. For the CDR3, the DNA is TGTGCCAGCAGCTTAGTCCTGGACAGCCACGAGCAGTACTTC.

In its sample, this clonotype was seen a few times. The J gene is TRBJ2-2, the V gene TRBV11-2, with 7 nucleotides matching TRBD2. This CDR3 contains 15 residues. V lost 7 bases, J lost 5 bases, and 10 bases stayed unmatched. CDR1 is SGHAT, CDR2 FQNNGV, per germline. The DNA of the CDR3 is TGTGCCAGCAAAGACTCGGGCGGGGGAACCGGGGAGCTGTTTTTT. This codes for CASKDSGGGTGELFF.

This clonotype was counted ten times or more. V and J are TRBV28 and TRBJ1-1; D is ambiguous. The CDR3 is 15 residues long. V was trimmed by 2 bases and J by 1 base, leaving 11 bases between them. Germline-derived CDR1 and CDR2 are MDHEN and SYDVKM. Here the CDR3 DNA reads TGTGCCAGCAGTTTACTCCCCCAGGAGAACACTGAAGCTTTCTTT. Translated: CASSLLPQENTEAFF.

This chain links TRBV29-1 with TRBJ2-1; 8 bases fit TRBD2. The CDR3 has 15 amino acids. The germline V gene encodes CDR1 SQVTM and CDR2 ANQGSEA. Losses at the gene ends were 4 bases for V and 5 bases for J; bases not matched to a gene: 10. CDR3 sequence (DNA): TGCAGCGTTGTTGTACGGGGGGGCTTCGACAATGAGCAGTTCTTC. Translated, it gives CSVVVRGGFDNEQFF.

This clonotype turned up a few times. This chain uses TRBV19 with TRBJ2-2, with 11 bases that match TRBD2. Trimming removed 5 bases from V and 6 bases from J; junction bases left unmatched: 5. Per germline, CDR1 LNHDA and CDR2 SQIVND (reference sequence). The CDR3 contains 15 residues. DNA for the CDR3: TGTGCCAGTAGTGTGGGACTAGCGGCCCCCGGGGAGCTGTTTTTT. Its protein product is CASSVGLAAPGELFF.

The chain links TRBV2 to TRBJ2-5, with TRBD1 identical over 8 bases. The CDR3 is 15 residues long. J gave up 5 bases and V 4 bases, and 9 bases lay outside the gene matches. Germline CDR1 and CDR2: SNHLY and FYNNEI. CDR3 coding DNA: TGTGCCAGCAGTGCGACAGGGGTCGGTTTGGAGACCCAGTACTTC. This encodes CASSATGVGLETQYF.

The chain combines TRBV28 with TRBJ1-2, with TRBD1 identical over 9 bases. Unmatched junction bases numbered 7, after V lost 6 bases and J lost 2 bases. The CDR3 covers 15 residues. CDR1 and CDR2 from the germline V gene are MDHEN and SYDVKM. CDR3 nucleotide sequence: TGTGCCAGCAGCCCCGGGACAGGGACGAACTATGGCTACACCTTC. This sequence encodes CASSPGTGTNYGYTF.

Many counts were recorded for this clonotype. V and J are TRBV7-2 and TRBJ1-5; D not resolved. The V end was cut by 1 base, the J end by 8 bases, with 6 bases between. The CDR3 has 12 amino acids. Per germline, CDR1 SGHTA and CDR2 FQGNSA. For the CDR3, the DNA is TGTGCCAGCAGCTTAGAATATGAGCCCCAGCATTTT. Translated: CASSLEYEPQHF.

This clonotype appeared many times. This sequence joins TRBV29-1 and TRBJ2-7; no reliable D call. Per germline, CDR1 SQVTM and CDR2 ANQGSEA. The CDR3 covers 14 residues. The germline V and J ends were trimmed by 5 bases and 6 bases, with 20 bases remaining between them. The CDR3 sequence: CSVSTKVGSGEQYF. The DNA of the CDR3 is TGCAGCGTTTCCACGAAGGTTGGCTCGGGCGAGCAGTACTTC.